This T cell receptor (beta chain) was profiled in a study of blood T cell repertoires in COVID-19. Study in general: Samples taken during acute and convalescent COVID-19 were collected in the United States, Italy and Spain. Sources were T cells, B-cell-depleted T cells, or PBMCs; the material itself was cDNA or gDNA.

There are 17 residues in the CDR3. The ends were cut back, 0 bases at V and 0 bases at J, with 16 bases in the middle. Germline-derived CDR1 and CDR2 are SGHKS and YYEKEE (reference sequence). In the authors' methods: Nucleated cell counts were estimated from reference gene primer amplification. Assay: immunoSEQ multiplex PCR; the TCRdb copy retains only in-frame clones and omits some. The V and J calls and clone size are taken from that table; D and trimming were inferred from the DNA. The table lists fewer than 200,000 clones, less than 85% of them singletons. The clonotype originates from an elderly woman with acute or convalescent COVID-19. The specimen sequenced was peripheral blood. The J gene is TRBJ2-7, the V gene TRBV5-5, with D tentatively TRBD2 (6 bases). This chain's CDR3 is CASSLEDGGIFSYEQYF. Here the CDR3 DNA reads TGTGCCAGCAGCTTGGAGGACGGCGGGATTTTCTCCTACGAGCAGTACTTC.